The TCR beta chain described here comes from a study of control samples from healthy donors and cancer patients. With 5 bases clipped from V and 3 bases from J, the junction kept 2 bases outside the gene matches. CDR3 size: 16 residues. CDR1 is MDHEN and CDR2 is SYDVKM in the germline V gene. TCRdb keeps only in-frame clones here, not all; method: immunoSEQ multiplex PCR. The data show approximately 90,000 clones, 80% to 95% seen once. Sample: blood. The V gene is TRBV28, the J gene TRBJ2-1, with TRBD2 matching 15 bases. The clonotype originates from a woman in her thirties in good health. This CDR3 is CASSGLAGGDYNEQFF. The CDR3 nucleotides are TGTGCCAGCAGTGGACTAGCGGGAGGGGACTACAATGAGCAGTTCTTC.